This T cell receptor (beta chain) was sequenced for a study of early T cells in non-severe SARS-CoV-2 infection. Molecules of cDNA were individually given unique molecular identifiers that were attached to them. TCRdb fed the 5' RACE reads into MiXCR, producing one record per CDR3 protein. This table has 70,000 or so distinct CDR3 sequences, roughly a tenth appearing once. J gave up 6 bases and V 5 bases, and 7 bases lay outside the gene matches. The germline V gene has CDR1 SGHAT and CDR2 FQNNGV. The CDR3 runs 13 residues. The chain has TRBV11-2 and TRBJ2-7; 7 nucleotides align to TRBD1. The sequenced sample was whole blood, obtained at baseline. This clonotype was obtained from an adult who was a healthcare worker with PCR-confirmed SARS-CoV-2 infection or an uninfected control (not recorded which). DNA for the CDR3: TGTGCCAGCAGCCCCGAATACAGGGGCGAGCAGTACTTC. This gives the protein CASSPEYRGEQYF.